These T cell receptor beta chains were read from a single sample in a study of T cell changes during pregnancy in multiple sclerosis. Profiling relied on immunoSEQ multiplex PCR, and the TCRdb table lists in-frame clones only, not all of them. This repertoire shows tens of thousands of clones, 90% found once; its top ten account for about 6.4%. This specimen was peripheral blood, taken in the third trimester of pregnancy. Source of these receptors: a female donor in good health, enrolled as a control in a pregnancy study. Each CDR3 is given with its conserved first and last residue. A D gene is named only where the DNA matches it firmly. Size tells how often a clone was seen (once, few, many) or the class of an expanded clone, and some rows leave it out.

NA	TRBV6-1	TRBJ1-1	NA	CASGRDTLEAFF	TGTGCCAGCGGCCGGGACACGCTTGAAGCTTTCTTT
TRBD1	TRBV11-3	TRBJ2-7	NA	CASSPGDSPYEQYF	TGTGCCAGCAGCCCCGGGGACAGTCCCTACGAGCAGTACTTC
NA	TRBV7-9	TRBJ2-7	NA	CASSLRLSYEQYF	TGTGCCAGCAGCTTGCGTCTATCCTACGAGCAGTACTTC
TRBD2	TRBV6-4	TRBJ2-1	NA	CASSDSAGGSNEQFF	TGTGCCAGCAGTGACTCAGCGGGAGGGAGCAATGAGCAGTTCTTC
NA	TRBV7-8	TRBJ2-7	few	CASSPGSSAYYEQYF	TGTGCCAGCAGCCCCGGTTCCAGCGCCTACTACGAGCAGTACTTC
TRBD2	TRBV4-3	TRBJ2-1	NA	CASSQDPGGIDEQFF	TGCGCCAGCAGCCAAGATCCCGGGGGGATCGATGAGCAGTTCTTC
TRBD1	TRBV5-1	TRBJ2-7	NA	CASSVRDSDVEQYF	TGCGCCAGCAGCGTCCGGGACAGCGACGTCGAGCAGTACTTC
NA	TRBV5-4	TRBJ1-1	once	CASSLGPAGLNTEAFF	TGTGCCAGCAGCTTGGGGCCAGCGGGCCTGAACACTGAAGCTTTCTTT
NA	TRBV15	TRBJ2-5	NA	CATSSLLTGPGETQYF	TGTGCCACCAGCAGCCTGTTGACAGGCCCCGGTGAGACCCAGTACTTC
TRBD1	TRBV30	TRBJ2-6	NA	CACTGAGANVLTF	TGTGCCTGCACAGGGGCTGGGGCCAACGTCCTGACTTTC
NA	TRBV30	TRBJ1-1	NA	CAWSGHENTEAFF	TGTGCCTGGAGTGGACACGAGAACACTGAAGCTTTCTTT
NA	TRBV18	TRBJ2-7	NA	CASSNRASYEQYF	TGTGCCAGCTCGAACAGGGCCTCCTACGAGCAGTACTTC
NA	TRBV19	TRBJ1-5	NA	CASGESQGKQPQHF	TGTGCCAGTGGGGAATCACAGGGAAAACAGCCCCAGCATTTT
NA	TRBV30	TRBJ1-2	few	CAFGSYGYTF	TGTGCCTTCGGGAGTTATGGCTACACCTTC
NA	TRBV7-2	TRBJ2-3	NA	CASSLGLGGGTNTDTQYF	TGTGCCAGCAGCTTAGGGTTGGGGGGAGGGACAAACACAGATACGCAGTATTTT
NA	TRBV19	TRBJ1-4	NA	CASSILLRGNEKLFF	TGTGCCAGTAGTATATTACTCAGGGGTAATGAAAAACTGTTTTTT
TRBD1	TRBV6-5	TRBJ1-2	NA	CASSPDRGNGGYTF	TGTGCCAGCAGCCCGGACAGGGGGAATGGGGGCTACACCTTC
TRBD2	TRBV5-1	TRBJ2-2	NA	CASSLAGETGELFF	TGCGCCAGCAGCCTGGCGGGGGAGACCGGGGAGCTGTTTTTT
NA	TRBV11-2	TRBJ1-6	NA	CASSLVQTNSPLHF	TGTGCCAGCAGCTTAGTACAAACCAATTCACCCCTCCACTTT
TRBD1	TRBV10-3	TRBJ1-2	few	CAITGQGANYGYTF	TGTGCCATCACTGGACAGGGGGCTAACTATGGCTACACCTTC
TRBD2	TRBV19	TRBJ2-7	NA	CASSMSLRSSGSSYEQYF	TGTGCCAGTAGTATGAGTCTGAGGAGTAGCGGGAGCTCCTACGAGCAGTACTTC
NA	TRBV5-1	TRBJ2-7	NA	CASRWGLSYEQYF	TGCGCCAGCAGATGGGGCCTCTCCTACGAGCAGTACTTC
NA	TRBV5-3	TRBJ2-4	NA	CARSLRQAIAKNIQYF	TGTGCCAGAAGCCTTAGACAGGCGATAGCCAAAAACATTCAGTACTTC
TRBD1	TRBV7-7	TRBJ1-4	NA	CASSRDSGEKLFF	TGTGCTAGCAGCAGGGACAGTGGAGAAAAACTGTTTTTT
TRBD1	TRBV18	TRBJ1-1	NA	CASSQGATTEAFF	TGTGCCAGCTCCCAGGGGGCGACCACTGAAGCTTTCTTT
TRBD2	TRBV29-1	TRBJ2-1	once	CSVEDEVLAGTYNEQFF	TGCAGCGTTGAAGATGAGGTACTAGCGGGAACCTACAATGAGCAGTTCTTC
NA	TRBV6-5	TRBJ1-2	NA	CASSYSGLDGYTF	TGTGCCAGCAGTTACTCTGGTTTAGATGGCTACACCTTC
NA	TRBV7-2	TRBJ2-3	NA	CASRLRDSTDTQYF	TGTGCCAGCCGTCTCAGGGATAGCACAGATACGCAGTATTTT
TRBD1	TRBV7-2	TRBJ2-3	NA	CASRRDRVGTDTQYF	TGTGCCAGCAGAAGGGACAGGGTGGGCACAGATACGCAGTATTTT
TRBD2	TRBV9	TRBJ2-1	NA	CASSMGLAGGPSSYNEQFF	TGTGCCAGCAGCATGGGGCTAGCGGGAGGGCCCTCTTCGTACAATGAGCAGTTCTTC
NA	TRBV19	TRBJ2-3	NA	CASSGQTVTDTQYF	TGTGCCAGTAGTGGACAGACAGTCACAGATACGCAGTATTTT
TRBD2	TRBV25-1	TRBJ2-7	NA	CASSGRTSLYEQYF	TGTGCCAGCAGTGGTAGGACTAGTTTATACGAGCAGTACTTC
NA	TRBV18	TRBJ2-7	NA	CASSPGLTGVGEQYF	TGTGCCAGCTCACCGGGCCTGACGGGAGTCGGCGAGCAGTACTTC
NA	TRBV5-1	TRBJ2-1	NA	CASSLGAGYNEQFF	TGCGCCAGCAGCTTGGGGGCGGGATACAATGAGCAGTTCTTC
NA	TRBV6-1	TRBJ1-1	few	CASSEAPKLLVAFF	TGTGCCAGCAGTGAAGCGCCCAAACTTCTGGTAGCTTTCTTT
TRBD1	TRBV28	TRBJ2-5	NA	CASRGAGQGGRETQYF	TGTGCCAGCAGGGGGGCGGGACAGGGAGGGCGGGAGACCCAGTACTTC
NA	TRBV5-6	TRBJ1-1	once	CASSLGGLNTEAFF	TGTGCCAGCAGCTTGGGGGGGCTGAACACTGAAGCTTTCTTT
TRBD2	TRBV27	TRBJ2-1	NA	CASSKLAGGRYNEQFF	TGTGCCAGCAGTAAGCTAGCGGGGGGCCGTTACAATGAGCAGTTCTTC
TRBD2	TRBV27	TRBJ2-2	NA	CASSLPAGGELFF	TGTGCCAGCAGTTTACCAGCGGGGGGGGAGCTGTTTTTT
NA	TRBV5-6	TRBJ1-4	once	CASSWRTVSTNEKLFF	TGTGCCAGCAGCTGGAGGACAGTTTCGACTAATGAAAAACTGTTTTTT
NA	TRBV6-5	TRBJ1-5	NA	CASSRDRFQPQHF	TGTGCCAGCAGCCGCGACAGGTTTCAGCCCCAGCATTTT
TRBD1	TRBV29-1	TRBJ2-5	NA	CSATGSETQYF	TGCAGCGCGACAGGGTCGGAGACCCAGTACTTC
NA	TRBV9	TRBJ1-5	few	CASSAQGYNQPQHF	TGTGCCAGCAGCGCACAGGGTTACAATCAGCCCCAGCATTTT
TRBD2	TRBV7-2	TRBJ2-1	NA	CASSSRGGGYNEQFF	TGTGCCAGCAGCTCGCGGGGGGGCGGGTACAATGAGCAGTTCTTC
NA	TRBV29-1	TRBJ2-2	NA	CSVVSGGTGELFF	TGCAGCGTTGTCTCTGGCGGAACCGGGGAGCTGTTTTTT
NA	TRBV7-2	TRBJ2-7	NA	CASSLEPSSSYEQYF	TGTGCCAGCAGCTTAGAGCCTAGCAGCTCCTACGAGCAGTACTTC
NA	TRBV7-9	TRBJ2-4	NA	CASSSQGYDIQYF	TGTGCCAGCAGCTCTCAGGGGTACGACATTCAGTACTTC
NA	TRBV15	TRBJ1-1	NA	CATSRVRGREGGDTEAFF	TGTGCCACCAGCAGAGTACGGGGTCGAGAGGGAGGGGACACTGAAGCTTTCTTT
NA	TRBV10-3	TRBJ2-5	NA	CAIWDPTRGGETQYF	TGTGCCATCTGGGACCCGACTAGGGGTGGGGAGACCCAGTACTTC
NA	TRBV10-2	TRBJ1-1	NA	CASSGEDSRGPEAFF	TGCGCCAGCAGTGGGGAGGATAGTCGAGGCCCCGAAGCTTTCTTT
NA	TRBV19	TRBJ2-1	NA	CASSMGGEQFF	TGTGCCAGTAGTATGGGGGGTGAGCAGTTCTTC
NA	TRBV30	TRBJ1-6	NA	CAWSGAGNSPLHF	TGTGCCTGGAGTGGGGCAGGAAATTCACCCCTCCACTTT
TRBD2	TRBV30	TRBJ2-5	NA	CAWSGSGRRGETQYF	TGTGCCTGGAGTGGTAGCGGGAGACGGGGAGAGACCCAGTACTTC
NA	TRBV11-2	TRBJ1-1	few	CASSPSGFFDEAFF	TGTGCCAGCAGCCCCAGTGGCTTCTTTGATGAAGCTTTCTTT
NA	TRBV6-5	TRBJ1-2	NA	CASSGQGYGYTF	TGTGCCAGCAGTGGGCAGGGCTATGGCTACACCTTC
TRBD1	TRBV7-2	TRBJ1-2	once	CASRLYYDRDGYTF	TGTGCCAGCAGATTGTATTACGACAGGGATGGCTACACCTTC
NA	TRBV30	TRBJ2-1	NA	CAWRVSNEQFF	TGTGCCTGGAGGGTCAGCAATGAGCAGTTCTTC
NA	TRBV4-1	TRBJ2-3	NA	CASSPTWGRGTDTQYF	TGCGCCAGCAGCCCCACCTGGGGGCGCGGCACAGATACGCAGTATTTT